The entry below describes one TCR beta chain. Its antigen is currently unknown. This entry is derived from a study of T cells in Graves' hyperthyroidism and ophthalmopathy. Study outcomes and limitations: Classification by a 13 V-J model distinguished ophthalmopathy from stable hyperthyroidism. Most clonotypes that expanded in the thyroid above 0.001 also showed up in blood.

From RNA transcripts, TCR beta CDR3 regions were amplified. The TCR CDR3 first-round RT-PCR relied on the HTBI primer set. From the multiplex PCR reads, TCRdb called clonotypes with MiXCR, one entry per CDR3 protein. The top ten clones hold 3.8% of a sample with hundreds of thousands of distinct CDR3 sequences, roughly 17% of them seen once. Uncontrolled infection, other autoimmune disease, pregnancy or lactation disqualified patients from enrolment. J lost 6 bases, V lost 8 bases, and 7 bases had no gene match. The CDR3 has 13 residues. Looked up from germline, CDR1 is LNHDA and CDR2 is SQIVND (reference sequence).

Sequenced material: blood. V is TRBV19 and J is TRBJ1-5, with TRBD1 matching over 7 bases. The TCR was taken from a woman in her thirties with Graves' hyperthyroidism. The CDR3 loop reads CASAYRGIQPQHF. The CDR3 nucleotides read TGTGCCAGTGCGTACAGGGGCATTCAGCCCCAGCATTTT.